The 4 T cell receptor beta chains below all came from one sample that was sequenced in a study of cytomegalovirus exposure and HLA in healthy donors. TCRdb's table, derived via immunoSEQ multiplex PCR, lists solely in-frame clones and lacks some. Counted here are approximately 59,000 clones, nearly 95% occurring once; the ten biggest clones make up approximately 5.3%. The sequenced sample consisted of PBMCs. These receptors came from a young man in good health and CMV-seropositive.

This clone was seen once. This chain joins TRBV7-9 and TRBJ2-5; TRBD2 agrees at 13 bases. From germline, CDR1 is SEHNR and CDR2 FQNEAQ (reference sequence). V lost 1 base and J lost 2; bases outside the gene matches: 4. The CDR3 spans 17 residues. CDR3 region: CASSLGPLAGGQETQYF. The CDR3, as DNA: TGTGCCAGCAGCTTAGGCCCACTAGCGGGAGGGCAAGAGACCCAGTACTTC. The full variable domain, completed using reference TRBV7-9 and TRBJ2-5, is DTGVSQNPRHKITKRGQNVTFRCDPISEHNRLYWYRQTLGQGPEFLTYFQNEAQLEKSRLLSDRFSAERPKGSFSTLEIQRTEQGDSAMYLCASSLGPLAGGQETQYFGPGTRLLVL.

CDR3 coding DNA: TGTGCCACCAGCAGAGGCACAGTTAGTGAAAAACTGTTTTTT. Its protein is CATSRGTVSEKLFF. The chain recombines TRBV15 with TRBJ1-4; unclear D gene. V lost 1 base, J lost 7 bases, and 10 bases lay in between. The CDR3 covers 14 residues. The germline V gene encodes CDR1 LNHNV and CDR2 YYDKDF (reference sequence). The variable domain in full, with the rest retrieved from reference TRBV15 and TRBJ1-4, is DAMVIQNPRYQVTQFGKPVTLSCSQTLNHNVMYWYQQKSSQAPKLLFHYYDKDFNNEADTPDNFQSRRPNTSFCFLDIRSPGLGDTAMYLCATSRGTVSEKLFFGSGTQLSVL.

The V and J genes are TRBV9 and TRBJ1-2, with 8 bases aligning to TRBD1. Germline CDR1 and CDR2: SGDLS and YYNGEE. The CDR3 has 12 residues. Trimming took 3 bases from V and 7 from J; bases not matched to a gene: 2. The chain's CDR3 is CASSATGGGYTF. The CDR3 coding sequence is TGTGCCAGCAGCGCCACAGGGGGTGGCTACACCTTC.

The CDR3 loop reads CASSFPTGTRGGYTF. In DNA form, the CDR3 reads TGTGCCAGCAGCTTTCCGACCGGGACACGGGGCGGCTACACCTTC. The chain carries TRBV5-8 and TRBJ1-2; tentative D call: TRBD1 (6 bases). The CDR3 spans 15 residues. V lost 2 bases and J 8 bases, leaving 19 bases between the germline ends. Looked up from germline, CDR1 is SGHTS and CDR2 is YDEGEE.